These T cell receptor beta chains were read from a single sample in a study of blood T cells in healthy people across ages. MiXCR, applied by TCRdb to the 5' RACE reads, yields one record per CDR3 protein. The sample contains around 1.5 million distinct CDR3 sequences, approximately 63% of which appear only once. Sequencing was performed on blood. Receptor source: a young man in good health. The conserved cysteine and the conserved F or W are not part of the CDR3 here. The size field is filled for only some rows; it gives once, few, many or a size class.

TRBV6-6 NA ASQGRVGNEKLF
TRBV4-2 NA ASSPSGVEAQY
TRBV7-9 few ASSPQGITYEQY
TRBV4-2 once ASSQGVALNTEAF
TRBV20-1 NA SAPGSTYEQY
TRBV4-1 NA ASSQETSPYNEQF
TRBV4-1 once ASSQVIAGITGELF
TRBV7-9 NA ASSSTGMENEKLF
TRBV10-3 once AISSHELSGGSIYEQY
TRBV7-9 once ASRAGQLEETQY
TRBV9 NA ASSVETSGGGKSYERY
TRBV13 NA ASSPTRPKGKGQF
TRBV28 NA ASSAPSTGRFEKLF
TRBV20-1 NA SAPGLAGAASSYNEQF
TRBV21-1 few ASSKHGSTPSNQPQH
TRBV5-5 NA ASSLWMVSDRFSTDTQY